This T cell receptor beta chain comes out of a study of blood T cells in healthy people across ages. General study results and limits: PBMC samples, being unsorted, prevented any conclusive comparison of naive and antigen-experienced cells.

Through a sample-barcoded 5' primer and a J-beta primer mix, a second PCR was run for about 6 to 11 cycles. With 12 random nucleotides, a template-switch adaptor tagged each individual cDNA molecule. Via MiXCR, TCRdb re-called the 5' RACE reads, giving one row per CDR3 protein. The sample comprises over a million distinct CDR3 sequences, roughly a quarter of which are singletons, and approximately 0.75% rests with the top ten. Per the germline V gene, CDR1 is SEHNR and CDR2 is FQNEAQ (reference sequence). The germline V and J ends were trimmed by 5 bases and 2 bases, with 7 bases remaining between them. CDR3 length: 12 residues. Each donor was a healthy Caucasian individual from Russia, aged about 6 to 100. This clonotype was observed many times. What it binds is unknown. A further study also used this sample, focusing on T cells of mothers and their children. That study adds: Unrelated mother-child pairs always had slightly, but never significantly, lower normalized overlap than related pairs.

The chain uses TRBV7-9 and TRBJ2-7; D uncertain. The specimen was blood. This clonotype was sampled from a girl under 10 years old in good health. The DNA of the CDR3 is TGTGCCAGCAGCACCACTGCCTACGAGCAGTACTTC. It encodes CASSTTAYEQYF.